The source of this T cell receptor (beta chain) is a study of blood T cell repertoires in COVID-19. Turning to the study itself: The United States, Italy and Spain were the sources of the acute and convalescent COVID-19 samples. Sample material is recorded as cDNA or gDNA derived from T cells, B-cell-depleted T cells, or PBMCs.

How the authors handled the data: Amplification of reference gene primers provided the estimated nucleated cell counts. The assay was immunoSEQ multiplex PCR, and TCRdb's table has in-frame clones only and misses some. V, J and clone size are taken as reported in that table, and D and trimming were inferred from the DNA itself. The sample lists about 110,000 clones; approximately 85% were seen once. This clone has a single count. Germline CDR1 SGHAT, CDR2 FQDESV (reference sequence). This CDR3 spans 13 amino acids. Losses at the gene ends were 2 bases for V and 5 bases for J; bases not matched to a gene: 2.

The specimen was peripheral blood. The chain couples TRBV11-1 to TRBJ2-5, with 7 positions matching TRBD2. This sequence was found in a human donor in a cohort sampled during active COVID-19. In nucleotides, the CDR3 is TGTGCCAGCAGCTTAAGGGAGGGCGAGACCCAGTACTTC. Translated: CASSLREGETQYF.